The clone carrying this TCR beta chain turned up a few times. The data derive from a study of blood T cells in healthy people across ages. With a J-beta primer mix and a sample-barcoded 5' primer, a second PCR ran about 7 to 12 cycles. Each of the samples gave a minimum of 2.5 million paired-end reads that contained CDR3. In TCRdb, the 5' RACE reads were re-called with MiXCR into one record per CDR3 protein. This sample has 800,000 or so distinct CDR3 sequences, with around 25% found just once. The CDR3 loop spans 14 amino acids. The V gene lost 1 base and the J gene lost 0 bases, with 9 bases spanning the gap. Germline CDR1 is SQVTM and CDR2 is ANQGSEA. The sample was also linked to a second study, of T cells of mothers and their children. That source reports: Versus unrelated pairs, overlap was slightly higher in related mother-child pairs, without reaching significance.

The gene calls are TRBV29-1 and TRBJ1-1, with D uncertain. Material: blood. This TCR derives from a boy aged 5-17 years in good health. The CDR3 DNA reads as TGCAGCGTTGAAGGACTCTTTTTGAACACTGAAGCTTTCTTT. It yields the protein CSVEGLFLNTEAFF.